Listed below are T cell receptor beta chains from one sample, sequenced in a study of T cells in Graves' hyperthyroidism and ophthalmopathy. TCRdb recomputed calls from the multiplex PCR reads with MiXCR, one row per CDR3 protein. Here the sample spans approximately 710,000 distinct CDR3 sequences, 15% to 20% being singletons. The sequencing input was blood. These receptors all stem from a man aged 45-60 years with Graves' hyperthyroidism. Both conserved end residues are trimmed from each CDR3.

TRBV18,ASSPPSTGSNSPLH
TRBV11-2,ASSLTSGIITDTQY
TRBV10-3,ATSGVSTDTQY
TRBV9,ASSVGSRDNEQF
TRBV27,ASSLDGRNSPLH
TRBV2,ASDSGLASNEQF
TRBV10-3,AISAQDRGNTEAF
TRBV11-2,ASSLSPDYDEQF
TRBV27,ASRSTGQINEKLF
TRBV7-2,ASSSGWRETQY
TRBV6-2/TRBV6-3,ASSPKGPTYNEQF
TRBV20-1,SARDGTANTEAF
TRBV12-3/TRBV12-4,ASKDRDGNTEAF
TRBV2,ASSYDRDNEQF
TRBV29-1,SGLNTGELF
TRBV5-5,ASSLEGGQGLNEQF
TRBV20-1,SARDGGPSNQPQH
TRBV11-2,ASSQTTGTGANVLT
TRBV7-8,ASSPGRTSVYNEQF
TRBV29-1,SVHPRAPETQY
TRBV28,ASSSHSLAGGSYEQY
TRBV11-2,ASSLDRGSLEAF
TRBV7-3,ASSLTSGPKNTGELF
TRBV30,AWSPHASMNTEAF
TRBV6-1,ASRPNSLGNYGYT
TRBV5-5,ASSYEAGANTGELF
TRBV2,ASSERQGGGNYGYT
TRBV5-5,ASSSIPLGQSYEQY
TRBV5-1,ASSASLAGYNEQF
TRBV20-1,SARATSTDTQY
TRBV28,ASSSTWTGSYEQY
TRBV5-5,ASSLAGGSVNTEAF
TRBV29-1,SVEGLAGANTGELF
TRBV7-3,ASSLENNYEQY
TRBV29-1,SVGDLEQY
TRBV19,ASSIKFSIGNEQF
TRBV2,ASSPNPGTGGKTQY
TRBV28,ASSTRTRNPDTQY
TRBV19,ASRGQPSTDTQY
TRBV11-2,ASSLQGTAQETQY
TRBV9,ASSSQKEGDTQY
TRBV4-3,ASSPTPGQGMRLDQETQY
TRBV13,ASSLGPRTGDTDTQY